Presented here are 28 T cell receptor beta chains from one specimen sequenced in a study of OX40 agonist ivuxolimab in advanced cancers. Clones were read by immunoSEQ multiplex PCR, and TCRdb kept only the in-frame ones, dropping some. In the table there are around 31,000 clones, approximately 90% of which are singletons. The sequencing here drew on CD4+ or CD8+ T cells sorted from blood, taken in a trial of the OX40 agonist ivuxolimab. All receptors come from an adult with an advanced solid tumor such as melanoma, head and neck, liver or kidney cancer.

This chain links TRBV19 with TRBJ1-1; 7 nucleotides match TRBD1. V trimming: 2 bases; J trimming: 7 bases; junction bases outside the gene matches: 7. CDR3 size: 14 residues. The germline gives CDR1 LNHDA, CDR2 SQIVND (reference sequence). CDR3 sequence (DNA): TGTGCCAGTAGTATACGGGGACAGAGGCGTGAAGCTTTCTTT. It codes for CASSIRGQRREAFF.

The CDR3 protein is CASGHLAENTGELFF. For the CDR3, the DNA is TGTGCCAGCGGACACTTAGCGGAGAACACCGGGGAGCTGTTTTTT. The genes are TRBV27 and TRBJ2-2, with TRBD2 as a possible D gene (6 bases). Germline values: CDR1 MNHEY, CDR2 SMNVEV (reference sequence). V was clipped by 8 bases and J by 1 base, with 14 bases between them. CDR3 length: 15 residues.

V is TRBV28 and J is TRBJ2-7; D is undetermined. Trimming took off 6 bases at V and 4 bases at J, with 10 bases between the two ends. This CDR3 comprises 12 residues. CDR1 and CDR2 (germline): MDHEN, SYDVKM. Here the CDR3 reads CASSYRDYEQYF. The DNA for the CDR3 is TGTGCCAGCAGCTACAGAGATTACGAGCAGTACTTC.

The chain carries TRBV27 and TRBJ2-5, with D maybe TRBD2 (5 bases). Per germline, CDR1 MNHEY and CDR2 SMNVEV (reference sequence). The CDR3 extends over 13 amino acids. V lost 5 bases to trimming and J lost 4 bases, with 11 bases between them. The CDR3 region has the DNA TGTGCCAGCAGTGCTCTTGAGGGAGAGACCCAGTACTTC. Protein sequence: CASSALEGETQYF.

This clone was detected only once. The J gene is TRBJ1-2, the V gene TRBV5-4; D is undetermined. Germline lookup yields CDR1 SGHNT and CDR2 YYREEE (reference sequence). V was clipped by 2 bases and J by 2 bases, with 13 bases between them. This CDR3 comprises 15 residues. CDR3: CASSLDTDLNYGYTF. DNA for the CDR3: TGTGCCAGCAGCTTAGACACGGACTTAAACTATGGCTACACCTTC.

The J gene is TRBJ2-7, the V gene TRBV4-3; 7 bases align to TRBD2. The germline gives CDR1 LGHNA, CDR2 YSLEER. J gave up 3 bases and V 3 bases, and 2 bases lay outside the gene matches. This CDR3 has 13 amino acids. CDR3: CASSQAGDYEQYF. The CDR3 coding sequence is TGCGCCAGCAGCCAGGCGGGGGACTACGAGCAGTACTTC.

The rearrangement links TRBV11-3 to TRBJ2-3; a possible D gene is TRBD1 (5 bases). This CDR3 is 15 amino acids long. Germline V lookup: CDR1 SGHNT, CDR2 YENEEA. The V end lost 1 base, the J end lost 3 bases, and 11 bases lay between the germline ends. CDR3 nucleotides: TGTGCCAGCAGCTTAGGGGTAGCAGGGACAGATACGCAGTATTTT. Translating gives CASSLGVAGTDTQYF.

The V and J genes are TRBV30 and TRBJ2-2, with unresolved D. V shed 2 bases and J shed 6 bases, with 16 bases lying between them. Germline V gene data show CDR1 as GTSNPN and CDR2 as SVGIG (reference sequence). This CDR3 spans 15 amino acids. CDR3 coding DNA: TGTGCCTGGAGTATAGGCTCTTGGGAATCCGGGGAGCTGTTTTTT. It codes for CAWSIGSWESGELFF.

This chain's CDR3 is CASSLDFDRLNTEAFF. CDR3 nucleotides: TGTGCCAGCAGCTTAGATTTTGACAGACTGAACACTGAAGCTTTCTTT. The rearrangement joins TRBV11-2 to TRBJ1-1; a possible D gene is TRBD1 (5 bases). Germline CDR1 and CDR2: SGHAT and FQNNGV. The CDR3 runs 16 residues. Trimming removed 0 bases from V and 0 bases from J, with 11 bases in between.

V and J are TRBV19 and TRBJ2-7; 10 bases map to TRBD2. J gave up 2 bases and V 6 bases, and 19 bases lay outside the gene matches. This CDR3 spans 19 amino acids. Germline CDR1 and CDR2: LNHDA and SQIVND (reference sequence). The CDR3 nucleotides read TGTGCCAGTAGGGGACCAAGCGGGAGGGCCTGGGTTTCTCCCTACGAGCAGTACTTC. Translated: CASRGPSGRAWVSPYEQYF. The variable domain in full, with the rest retrieved from reference TRBV19 and TRBJ2-7, is DGGITQSPKYLFRKEGQNVTLSCEQNLNHDAMYWYRQDPGQGLRLIYYSQIVNDFQKGDIAEGYSVSREKKESFPLTVTSAQKNPTAFYLCASRGPSGRAWVSPYEQYFGPGTRLTVT.

This clone showed up just once. This sequence joins TRBV28 and TRBJ1-4; perhaps TRBD1 as D (6 bases). The V end was cut by 2 bases, the J end by 6 bases, with 13 bases between. CDR1 and CDR2 from the germline V gene are MDHEN and SYDVKM. CDR3 length: 15 residues. CDR3 amino acids: CASSLPREGDEKLFF. The CDR3 bases are TGTGCCAGCAGTTTACCCAGGGAGGGGGATGAAAAACTGTTTTTT.

The rearrangement links TRBV28 to TRBJ2-1, with TRBD2 matching 7 bases. Germline V gene data show CDR1 as MDHEN and CDR2 as SYDVKM. With 7 bases clipped from V and 5 bases from J, the junction kept 14 bases outside the gene matches. This CDR3 has 16 amino acids. The CDR3 coding sequence is TGTGCCAGCACCTTAGGGAGGGCCATCATTCACAATGAGCAGTTCTTC. Translation gives CASTLGRAIIHNEQFF.

The rearrangement uses TRBV7-4 and TRBJ2-7; 7 positions agree with TRBD1. V was clipped by 3 bases and J by 7 bases; unmatched bases: 9. Germline V gene lookup returns CDR1 SGHVT and CDR2 SQSDAQ. The CDR3 spans 14 residues. Here the CDR3 DNA reads TGTGCCAGCAGCTTCCGGGGACAGCGTGGGGAGCAGTACTTC. Protein product: CASSFRGQRGEQYF.

The gene calls are TRBV6-1 and TRBJ2-1; TRBD2 matches 9 bases. Germline CDR1 MNHNS, CDR2 SASEGT. Germline trimming cut 2 bases from V and 9 bases from J; bases unmatched to any gene: 8. CDR3 length: 15 amino acids. CDR3 nucleotides: TGTGCCAGCAGTGAAAAGGCTAGCGGGAAGGGTGAGCAGTTCTTC. Protein product: CASSEKASGKGEQFF.

The CDR3 loop reads CASSLGLGFVFF. For the CDR3, the DNA is TGTGCCAGCAGCTTAGGCCTGGGGTTTGTTTTCTTC. The chain couples TRBV13 to TRBJ2-1; D not certain. V was shortened by 0 bases and J by 16 bases, with 13 bases between the two germline ends. Germline CDR1 is PRHDT and CDR2 is FYEKMQ (reference sequence). The CDR3 is 12 residues long.

This clone has just one count. The chain couples TRBV5-6 to TRBJ2-7, with TRBD1 matching 11 bases. This CDR3 has 14 residues. Germline trimming cut 4 bases from V and 4 bases from J; bases unmatched to any gene: 4. Germline CDR1 reads SGHDT; CDR2 reads YYEEEE. The CDR3 sequence is CASSPGQGAYEQYF. The CDR3 coding sequence is TGTGCCAGCAGCCCTGGACAGGGGGCTTACGAGCAGTACTTC. Full variable domain (remainder filled in from reference TRBV5-6 and TRBJ2-7): DAGVTQSPTHLIKTRGQQVTLRCSPKSGHDTVSWYQQALGQGPQFIFQYYEEEERQRGNFPDRFSGHQFPNYSSELNVNALLLGDSALYLCASSPGQGAYEQYFGPGTRLTVT.

The CDR3 DNA reads TGCGCCAGCAGCTTGGACTCCCCCAACTCCTACGAGCAGTACTTC. This gives the protein CASSLDSPNSYEQYF. The chain is built from TRBV5-1 and TRBJ2-7, with D uncertain. Germline V CDR1 and CDR2: SGHRS, YFSETQ. This CDR3 region has 15 residues. Deletions cut 0 bases from V and 0 bases from J, with 10 bases between.

This chain links TRBV18 with TRBJ1-5; 7 positions match TRBD1. V was clipped by 5 bases and J by 0 bases; unmatched bases: 4. The CDR3 sequence is 15 residues long. CDR1 and CDR2 (germline): KGHSH, LQKENI. The CDR3 reads CASSGTAYSNQPQHF. CDR3 nucleotides: TGTGCCAGCTCAGGGACAGCGTATAGCAATCAGCCCCAGCATTTT. The whole variable domain, filled in from reference TRBV18 and TRBJ1-5, reads NAGVMQNPRHLVRRRGQEARLRCSPMKGHSHVYWYRQLPEEGLKFMVYLQKENIIDESGMPKERFSAEFPKEGPSILRIQQVVRGDSAAYFCASSGTAYSNQPQHFGDGTRLSIL.

This chain links TRBV15 with TRBJ2-4; no clear D gene. Per the germline V gene, CDR1 is LNHNV and CDR2 is YYDKDF (reference sequence). The ends were cut back, 0 bases at V and 0 bases at J, with 3 bases in the middle. This CDR3 region has 14 residues. Written as DNA, the CDR3 is TGTGCCACCAGCAGAGATCGAGCCAAAAACATTCAGTACTTC. Translating it yields CATSRDRAKNIQYF.

This clone appeared a single time. V gene TRBV30 combines with J gene TRBJ1-4; D gene ambiguous. CDR3 length: 14 amino acids. Trimming cost V 0 bases and J 8 bases, with 13 bases left between them. Germline assignment: CDR1 GTSNPN and CDR2 SVGIG (reference sequence). Here the CDR3 reads CAWSVLGMGEKLFF. The CDR3, as DNA: TGTGCCTGGAGTGTACTGGGAATGGGGGAAAAACTGTTTTTT. Full variable domain (rest looked up from reference TRBV30 and TRBJ1-4): SQTIHQWPATLVQPVGSPLSLECTVEGTSNPNLYWYRQAAGRGLQLLFYSVGIGQISSEVPQNLSASRPQDRQFILSSKKLLLSDSGFYLCAWSVLGMGEKLFFGSGTQLSVL.

V and J are TRBV6-4 and TRBJ2-1, with 9 bases that match TRBD2. Trimming removed 0 bases from V and 7 bases from J; junction bases left unmatched: 4. The CDR3 is 15 amino acids. The germline V gene encodes CDR1 MRHNA and CDR2 SNTAGT. As DNA, the CDR3 is TGTGCCAGCAGTGACTCTGGGACTAGCAGGAATGAGCAGTTCTTC. It encodes CASSDSGTSRNEQFF.

V usage is TRBV19 and J usage is TRBJ1-1; D not resolved. Germline V gene data show CDR1 as LNHDA and CDR2 as SQIVND (reference sequence). This CDR3 spans 11 amino acids. V was shortened by 6 bases and J by 6 bases, with 8 bases between the two germline ends. CDR3 loop: CASRRSSEAFF. For the CDR3, the DNA is TGTGCCAGTAGAAGGAGTTCTGAAGCTTTCTTT. The full variable domain, rest sourced from reference TRBV19 and TRBJ1-1, is DGGITQSPKYLFRKEGQNVTLSCEQNLNHDAMYWYRQDPGQGLRLIYYSQIVNDFQKGDIAEGYSVSREKKESFPLTVTSAQKNPTAFYLCASRRSSEAFFGQGTRLTVV.

The chain recombines TRBV29-1 with TRBJ2-7; 10 nucleotides agree with TRBD1. With 6 bases clipped from V and 3 bases from J, the junction kept 5 bases outside the gene matches. Germline loops: CDR1 SQVTM, CDR2 ANQGSEA. The length of the CDR3 is 13 residues. CDR3 in DNA: TGCAGCGTCGACCGGGACAGGGGCTACGAGCAGTACTTC. Amino acid sequence: CSVDRDRGYEQYF.

The V call is TRBV5-6, the J call TRBJ1-1; D is undetermined. CDR3 size: 14 residues. Germline CDR1 SGHDT, CDR2 YYEEEE. V lost 2 bases, J lost 1 base, and 9 bases lay in between. For the CDR3, the DNA is TGTGCCAGCAGCTTAAACTTATGGAACACTGAAGCTTTCTTT. Translating it yields CASSLNLWNTEAFF. The complete variable domain, with remaining parts taken from reference TRBV5-6 and TRBJ1-1, reads DAGVTQSPTHLIKTRGQQVTLRCSPKSGHDTVSWYQQALGQGPQFIFQYYEEEERQRGNFPDRFSGHQFPNYSSELNVNALLLGDSALYLCASSLNLWNTEAFFGQGTRLTVV.

The chain links TRBV25-1 to TRBJ2-5; D unclear. The V gene lost 3 bases and the J gene lost 5 bases, with 7 bases spanning the gap. This CDR3 is built from 12 residues. Germline CDR1 MGHDK, CDR2 SYGVNS. The CDR3 DNA reads as TGTGCCAGCAGTGAGTTTGGCGAGACCCAGTACTTC. Amino acid sequence: CASSEFGETQYF.

The V gene is TRBV29-1, the J gene TRBJ2-1; D perhaps matches TRBD1 (6 bases). The CDR3 length is 14 residues. Germline V gives CDR1 SQVTM, CDR2 ANQGSEA. The V end lost 6 bases, the J end lost 4 bases, and 16 bases lay between the germline ends. The CDR3 DNA reads TGCAGCGTCTCAGGGGTTGGATCTTACAATGAGCAGTTCTTC. This translates into CSVSGVGSYNEQFF.

The rearrangement joins TRBV6-1 to TRBJ2-1, with D possibly matching TRBD1 (5 bases). Germline V gene lookup returns CDR1 MNHNS and CDR2 SASEGT. V gave up 5 bases and J gave up 10 bases, with 12 bases separating them. The CDR3 is 12 amino acids. Here the CDR3 DNA reads TGTGCCAGCAGTCACTACAGACAGGAGCAGTTCTTC. Translation gives CASSHYRQEQFF.

V is TRBV30 and J is TRBJ2-5; 12 bases fit TRBD2. The V gene end was trimmed by 3 bases and the J gene end by 0 bases; junction bases not matched to a gene: 8. Germline V gives CDR1 GTSNPN, CDR2 SVGIG (reference sequence). The CDR3 contains 17 residues. The CDR3: CAWRKGLAGGYQETQYF. Here the CDR3 DNA reads TGTGCCTGGAGAAAAGGGCTAGCGGGAGGGTACCAAGAGACCCAGTACTTC.